This record looks at one T cell receptor beta chain sequence and its context. Its target is unknown. The treatment: roughly 10-day PBMC culture with coronavirus spike peptide pools or control peptides (ViraFEST assay). Sequenced with the Oncomine TCR Beta short-read assay was DNA taken from cultured CD4+ T cells. Once CD4+ T cells had been cultured, genomic DNA was extracted from them. MiXCR was run by TCRdb on the PCR reads, yielding one entry per CDR3 protein. The sample includes under 25,000 distinct CDR3 sequences, around 50% of them seen just once. The source of the sample is a study of vaccination and CD4 T cells after COVID-19. Study-level background: Convalescent individuals exhibited SARS-CoV-2 positivity on nasal swab PCR, with about 9 mild and one severe presentation. The study enrolled six male and four female convalescents, two of whom were Hispanic.

V dropped 3 bases and J dropped 7 bases, with 18 bases sitting between them. The length of the CDR3 is 15 residues. Germline loops: CDR1 SNHLY, CDR2 FYNNEI. Study-level points and caveats: The study found median SARS-CoV-2-reactive clonotypes rising from about 20 to 38, not significantly.

The clonotype was recovered from a human donor with COVID-19. Sequencing was carried out using cultured CD4+ T cells from blood. The chain couples TRBV2 to TRBJ2-5; the D gene is possibly TRBD2 (6 bases). The CDR3 here is CASSDPGLQSATQYF. The DNA of the CDR3 is TGTGCCAGCAGTGACCCGGGACTTCAGTCAGCGACCCAGTACTTC.